Listed below are T cell receptor beta chains from one sample, sequenced in a study of OX40 agonist ivuxolimab in advanced cancers. TCRdb's table, derived via immunoSEQ multiplex PCR, lists solely in-frame clones and lacks some. The sample holds about 98,000 clones, 88% seen once. Sample: CD4+ or CD8+ T cells sorted from blood, taken in a trial of the OX40 agonist ivuxolimab. All receptors come from an adult with an advanced solid tumor such as melanoma, head and neck, liver or kidney cancer. CDR3s leave out the opening cysteine and the closing phenylalanine or tryptophan. Fields, in order: V gene, clone size, CDR3 length, J gene, CDR3 protein. Clone size is given for some rows only: seen once, a few or many times, or a class if the clone is expanded.

>TRBV18|medium-sized|14|TRBJ1-1
ASSPVGQGVSGEAF
>TRBV13|.|13|TRBJ1-1
ASSLDGLANTEAF
>TRBV28|.|14|TRBJ1-6
ASSPLRTGANSPLH
>TRBV6-5|.|11|TRBJ1-5
ASSYKGNQPQH
>TRBV7-6|.|11|TRBJ2-3
ASSLVLAGTQY
>TRBV4-1|.|13|TRBJ2-7
ASSHGVINTYEQY
>TRBV5-1|.|13|TRBJ1-2
ASSPRQGQAYGYT
>TRBV7-9|.|12|TRBJ1-6
ASRIGQGDSPLH
>TRBV29-1|.|11|TRBJ2-3
SVESHLADTQY
>TRBV10-3|.|14|TRBJ1-1
AISEEAWDMNTEAF
>TRBV19|medium-sized|12|TRBJ1-6
ASSQSGGASPLH
>TRBV9|.|11|TRBJ1-2
ASSVDASYGYT
>TRBV5-1|.|13|TRBJ2-2
ASKGTSGITGELF
>TRBV14|.|15|TRBJ1-2
ASRHEGGRSANYGYT
>TRBV2|.|12|TRBJ1-5
ASSTGTSNQPQH
>TRBV5-1|.|12|TRBJ2-1
ASSRSAGANEQF
>TRBV30|.|12|TRBJ1-1
ALGKDLGDTEAF
>TRBV6-5|.|13|TRBJ2-2
ASSRQGANTGELF
>TRBV6-5|few|11|TRBJ1-2
ASSYRQNYGYT
>TRBV7-8|.|12|TRBJ1-5
ASSFSRIDQPQH
>TRBV7-9|.|12|TRBJ1-4
ASSFMGGDEKLF
>TRBV4-1|.|14|TRBJ2-1
ASSQGGDWGYNEQF
>TRBV28|.|11|TRBJ1-2
ASSLTGNYGYT
>TRBV18|.|15|TRBJ2-4
ASSPPGATLAKNIQY
>TRBV27|once|13|TRBJ2-6
ASSFFGSGANVLT
>TRBV6-1|.|10|TRBJ1-2
ASNADRYGYT
>TRBV5-1|.|14|TRBJ1-5
ASSLAGLSQGQPQH
>TRBV19|.|11|TRBJ1-2
AISTDRAGGYT
>TRBV5-4|.|13|TRBJ1-6
ASSRSGLGITPLH
>TRBV18|.|11|TRBJ1-5
ASSEGSGQPQH
>TRBV6-5|.|12|TRBJ1-2
ASSSTRGRYGYT
>TRBV2|.|15|TRBJ1-1
ASSGKPGGGLNTEAF
>TRBV19|.|12|TRBJ1-1
ASSITPTNTEAF
>TRBV7-9|.|11|TRBJ1-1
AGERVGNTEAF
>TRBV7-9|.|12|TRBJ1-1
ASSWGRGNTEAF
>TRBV6-5|.|11|TRBJ2-7
ASSYSYSYEQY
>TRBV6-6|.|12|TRBJ1-1
ASIPTGGSTEAF
>TRBV14|.|11|TRBJ2-3
ASSQGITDTQY
>TRBV5-1|.|14|TRBJ2-1
ASSPGGLAGNNEQF
>TRBV11-3|.|13|TRBJ2-1
ASNPGTSGSYEQF
>TRBV7-2|.|14|TRBJ2-7
ASSPSSGRAQYEQY